This TCR beta chain was profiled in a study of OX40 agonist ivuxolimab in advanced cancers. Across the study: Of the patients, three showed partial responses, one with hepatocellular carcinoma and two with cutaneous melanoma.

Comment on this clone: Its antigen is not known.

At cycle 4 day 1, cycle 7 day 1, and baseline, blood was sampled. Study-wide results and limits: Averaged across samples, CD8+ T cells carried more expanded clones than CD4+ did.

J lost 6 bases, V lost 3 bases, and 6 bases had no gene match. The germline V gene has CDR1 LNHDA and CDR2 SQIVND (reference sequence). The CDR3 runs to 15 residues. Clones were read by immunoSEQ multiplex PCR, and TCRdb kept only the in-frame ones, dropping some. The top ten clones hold over 3% of a sample with about 57,000 clones, about 83% of them seen once. The chain carries TRBV19 and TRBJ1-5; 9 bases are shared with TRBD1. The TCR comes from an adult with an advanced solid tumor such as melanoma, head and neck, liver or kidney cancer. The sequencing here drew on CD4+ or CD8+ T cells sorted from blood, taken in a trial of the OX40 agonist ivuxolimab. The CDR3 loop is CASSIGGTGSQPQHF. The CDR3 region has the DNA TGTGCCAGTAGTATCGGCGGGACAGGGTCTCAGCCCCAGCATTTT.